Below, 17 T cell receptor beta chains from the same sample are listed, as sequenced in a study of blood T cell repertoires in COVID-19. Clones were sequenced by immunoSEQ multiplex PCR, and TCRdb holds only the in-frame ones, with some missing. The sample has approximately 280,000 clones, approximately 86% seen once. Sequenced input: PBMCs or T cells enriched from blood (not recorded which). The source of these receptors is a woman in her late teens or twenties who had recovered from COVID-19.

Here the CDR3 reads CASSVGGLAGVYEQYF. CDR3 DNA sequence: TGTGCCAGCAGCGTAGGGGGACTAGCGGGAGTGTACGAGCAGTACTTC. The genes are TRBV9 and TRBJ2-7; 14 positions agree with TRBD2. The CDR3 length is 16 residues. Germline CDR1 SGDLS, CDR2 YYNGEE. The V gene end was trimmed by 0 bases and the J gene end by 4 bases; junction bases not matched to a gene: 3.

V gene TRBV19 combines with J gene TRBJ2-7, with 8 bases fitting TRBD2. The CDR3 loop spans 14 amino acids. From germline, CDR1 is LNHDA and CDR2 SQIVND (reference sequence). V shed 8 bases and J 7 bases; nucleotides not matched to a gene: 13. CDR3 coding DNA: TGTGCCAGTCAAACTAGCGGAGGGCTCGGGGAGCAGTACTTC. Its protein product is CASQTSGGLGEQYF.

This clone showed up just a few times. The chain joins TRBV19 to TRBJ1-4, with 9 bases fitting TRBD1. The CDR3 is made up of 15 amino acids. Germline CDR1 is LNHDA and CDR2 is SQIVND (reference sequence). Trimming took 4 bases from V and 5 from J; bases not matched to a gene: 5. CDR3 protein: CASSNRDRENEKLFF. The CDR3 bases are TGTGCCAGTAGTAACCGGGACAGGGAGAATGAAAAACTGTTTTTT.

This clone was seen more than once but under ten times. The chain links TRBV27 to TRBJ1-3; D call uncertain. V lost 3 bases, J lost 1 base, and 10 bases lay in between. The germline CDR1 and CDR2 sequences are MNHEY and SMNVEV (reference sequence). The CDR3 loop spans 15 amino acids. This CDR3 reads CASSFSGGSGNTIYF. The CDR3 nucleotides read TGTGCCAGCAGTTTCTCGGGCGGGTCTGGAAACACCATATATTTT.

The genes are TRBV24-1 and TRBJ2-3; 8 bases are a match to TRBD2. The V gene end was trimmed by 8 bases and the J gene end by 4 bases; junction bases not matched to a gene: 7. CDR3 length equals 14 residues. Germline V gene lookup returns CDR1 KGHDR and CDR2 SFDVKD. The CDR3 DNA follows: TGTGCCACCATGGCTAGCGGGTATTCAGATACGCAGTATTTT. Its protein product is CATMASGYSDTQYF.

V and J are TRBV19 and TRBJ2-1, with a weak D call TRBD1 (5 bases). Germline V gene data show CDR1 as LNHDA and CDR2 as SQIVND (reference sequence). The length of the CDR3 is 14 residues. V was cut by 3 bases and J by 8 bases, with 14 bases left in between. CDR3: CASSIDPGNDEQFF. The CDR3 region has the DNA TGTGCCAGTAGTATTGACCCAGGGAACGATGAGCAGTTCTTC.

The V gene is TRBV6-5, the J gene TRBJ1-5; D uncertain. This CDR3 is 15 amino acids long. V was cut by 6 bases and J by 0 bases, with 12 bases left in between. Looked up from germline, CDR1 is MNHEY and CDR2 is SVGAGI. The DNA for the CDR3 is TGTGCCAGCAGCTCAGACGGGAATAGCAATCAGCCCCAGCATTTT. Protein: CASSSDGNSNQPQHF.

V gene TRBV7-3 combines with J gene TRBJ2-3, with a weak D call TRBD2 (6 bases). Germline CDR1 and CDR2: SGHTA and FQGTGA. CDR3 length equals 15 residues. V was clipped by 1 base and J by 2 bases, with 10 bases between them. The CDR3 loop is CASSLNAGLTDTQYF. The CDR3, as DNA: TGTGCCAGCAGCTTAAACGCGGGACTCACAGATACGCAGTATTTT.

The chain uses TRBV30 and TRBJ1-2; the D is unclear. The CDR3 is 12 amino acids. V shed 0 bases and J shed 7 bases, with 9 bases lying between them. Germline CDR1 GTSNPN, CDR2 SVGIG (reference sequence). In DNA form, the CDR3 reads TGTGCCTGGAGTGTTCAAGCTTTTGGCTACACCTTC. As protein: CAWSVQAFGYTF. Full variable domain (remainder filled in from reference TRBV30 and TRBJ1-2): SQTIHQWPATLVQPVGSPLSLECTVEGTSNPNLYWYRQAAGRGLQLLFYSVGIGQISSEVPQNLSASRPQDRQFILSSKKLLLSDSGFYLCAWSVQAFGYTFGSGTRLTVV.

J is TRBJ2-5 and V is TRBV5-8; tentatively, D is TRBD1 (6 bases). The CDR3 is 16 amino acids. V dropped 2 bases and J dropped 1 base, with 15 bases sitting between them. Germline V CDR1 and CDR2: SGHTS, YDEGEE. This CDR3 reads CASSFRGRISQETQYF. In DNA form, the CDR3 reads TGTGCCAGCAGCTTCAGGGGTCGGATTAGCCAAGAGACCCAGTACTTC.

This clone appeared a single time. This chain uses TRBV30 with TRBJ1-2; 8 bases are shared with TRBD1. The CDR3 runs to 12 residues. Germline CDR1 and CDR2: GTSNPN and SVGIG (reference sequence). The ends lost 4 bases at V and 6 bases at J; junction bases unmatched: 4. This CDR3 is CAWNPGGDGYTF. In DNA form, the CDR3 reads TGTGCCTGGAATCCAGGGGGCGATGGCTACACCTTC.

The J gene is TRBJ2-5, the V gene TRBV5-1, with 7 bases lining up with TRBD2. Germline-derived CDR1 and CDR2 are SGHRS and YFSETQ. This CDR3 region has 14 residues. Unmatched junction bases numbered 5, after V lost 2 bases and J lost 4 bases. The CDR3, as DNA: TGCGCCAGCAGCTTCGCAGGGAGGGGAGAGACCCAGTACTTC. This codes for CASSFAGRGETQYF.

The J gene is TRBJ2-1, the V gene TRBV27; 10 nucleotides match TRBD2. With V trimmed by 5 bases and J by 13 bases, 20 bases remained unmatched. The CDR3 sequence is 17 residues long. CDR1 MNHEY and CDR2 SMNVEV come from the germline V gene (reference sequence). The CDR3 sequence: CASSRQWGLAPQVIQFF. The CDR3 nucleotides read TGTGCCAGCAGTCGGCAATGGGGACTAGCGCCCCAGGTGATCCAGTTCTTC.

The CDR3: CASRPPDRGNTEAFF. CDR3 nucleotides: TGTGCCAGCAGACCTCCCGATAGGGGGAACACTGAAGCTTTCTTT. The chain recombines TRBV5-4 with TRBJ1-1; weak D call: TRBD1 (5 bases). The CDR3 runs to 15 residues. CDR1 and CDR2 (germline): SGHNT, YYREEE (reference sequence). The V gene lost 5 bases and the J gene lost 1 base, with 15 bases spanning the gap.

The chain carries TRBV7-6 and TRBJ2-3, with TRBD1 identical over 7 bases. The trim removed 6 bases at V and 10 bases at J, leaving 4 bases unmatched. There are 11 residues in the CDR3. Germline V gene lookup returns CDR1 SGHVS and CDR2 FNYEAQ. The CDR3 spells CASSRQGPQYF. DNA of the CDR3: TGTGCCAGCAGTCGACAGGGTCCGCAGTATTTT.

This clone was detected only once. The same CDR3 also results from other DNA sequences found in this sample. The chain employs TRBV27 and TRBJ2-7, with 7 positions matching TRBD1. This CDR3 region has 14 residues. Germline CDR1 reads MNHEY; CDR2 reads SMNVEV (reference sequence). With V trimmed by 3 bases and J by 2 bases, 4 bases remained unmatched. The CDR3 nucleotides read TGTGCCAGCAGTTTGGGCAGGGGGACCTACGAGCAGTACTTC. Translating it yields CASSLGRGTYEQYF.

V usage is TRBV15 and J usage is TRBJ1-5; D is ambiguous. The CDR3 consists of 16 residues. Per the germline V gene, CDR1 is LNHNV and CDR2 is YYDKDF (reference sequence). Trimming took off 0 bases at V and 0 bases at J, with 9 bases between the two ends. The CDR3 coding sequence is TGTGCCACCAGCAGAGACGCGGGCTCTAGCAATCAGCCCCAGCATTTT. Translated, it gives CATSRDAGSSNQPQHF.